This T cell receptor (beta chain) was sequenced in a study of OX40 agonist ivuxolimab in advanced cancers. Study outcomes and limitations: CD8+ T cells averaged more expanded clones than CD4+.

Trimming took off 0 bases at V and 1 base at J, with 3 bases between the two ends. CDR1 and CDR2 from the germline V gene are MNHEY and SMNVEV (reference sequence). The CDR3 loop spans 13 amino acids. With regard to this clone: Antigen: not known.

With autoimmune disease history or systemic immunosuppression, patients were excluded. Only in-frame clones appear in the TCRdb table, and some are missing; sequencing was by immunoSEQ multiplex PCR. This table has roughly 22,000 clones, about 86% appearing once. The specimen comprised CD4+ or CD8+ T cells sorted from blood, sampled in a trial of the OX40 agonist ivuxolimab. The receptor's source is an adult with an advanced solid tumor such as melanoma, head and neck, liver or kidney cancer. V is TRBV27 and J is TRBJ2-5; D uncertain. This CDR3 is CASSLSAQETQYF. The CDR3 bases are TGTGCCAGCAGTTTATCGGCCCAAGAGACCCAGTACTTC.